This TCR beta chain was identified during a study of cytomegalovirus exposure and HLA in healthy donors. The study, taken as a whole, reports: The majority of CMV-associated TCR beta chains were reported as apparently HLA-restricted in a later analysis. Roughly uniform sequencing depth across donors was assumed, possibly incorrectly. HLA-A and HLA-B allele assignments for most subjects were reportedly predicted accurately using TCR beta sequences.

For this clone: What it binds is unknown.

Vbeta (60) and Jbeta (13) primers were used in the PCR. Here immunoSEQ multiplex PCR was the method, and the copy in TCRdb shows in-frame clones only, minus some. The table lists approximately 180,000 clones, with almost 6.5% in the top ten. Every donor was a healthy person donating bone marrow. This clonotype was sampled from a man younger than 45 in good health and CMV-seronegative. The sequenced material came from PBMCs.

CDR3: CASSLEGHRGSEQYF. Written as DNA, the CDR3 is TGTGCCAGCAGCTTAGAAGGACACAGGGGTAGCGAGCAGTACTTC. The rearrangement joins TRBV11-3 to TRBJ2-7; 7 bases line up with TRBD1. Trimming took 0 bases from V and 6 from J; bases not matched to a gene: 8. The CDR3 consists of 15 residues. Germline assignment: CDR1 SGHNT and CDR2 YENEEA.